The 14 T cell receptor delta chains reported below all come from one sample, sequenced in a study of gamma-delta T cells after stem cell transplantation (dated by TCRdb to the mid-2010s). The library was prepared using RT-PCR. The reads were generated on an Illumina MiSeq. TCRdb processed the public reads again with the CATT caller, after which rows with matching DNA were combined. Present in this sample are fewer than 3,000 delta-chain clones, approximately 2.5% of which were seen just once. Roughly 18% of the sample is taken by the ten largest. Sequencing was performed on gamma-delta T cells. Every receptor here comes from a human donor. It is not recorded whose cells these are; they may come from a transplant donor.

The V gene remains uncalled, whereas the J gene is TRDJ1; whether TRDD3, the table's D call, matches the DNA was not checked. The CDR3 runs 18 residues. The CDR3 here is CACDPLRGDTRQSDKLIF. CDR3 bases: TGTGCCTGCGACCCCCTCCGGGGGGATACAAGGCAGAGCGATAAACTCATCTTT.

There are a few counts of this clone. This DNA's translation differs at residue 19 from TCRdb's protein, which comes from a much larger clone; a read error is likely, and the protein shown is translated from the DNA. J is TRDJ1 and V is TRDV1, with TRDD3 identical over 8 bases. Per the germline V gene, CDR1 is TSWWSYY and CDR2 is QGS. The CDR3 has 21 residues. The CDR3 sequence is CALGRVTRVSLGAWYTDKPIF. CDR3 DNA: TGTGCTCTTGGGAGGGTTACGAGAGTGTCACTGGGGGCCTGGTACACCGATAAACCCATCTTT.

In this sample, this clone turned up a few times. The amino acid sequence in TCRdb belongs to a much larger clone and departs from this DNA's translation at residue 3, likely a sequencing read error; the sequence shown is translated from the DNA. V is TRDV2 and J is TRDJ1, with 8 bases fitting TRDD3. CDR3 size: 15 residues. Germline CDR1 GEAIGNYY, CDR2 EKD. CDR3 nucleotide sequence: TGTGCCCGTGAAAGGATGGGGGATGACACCGATAAACTCATCTTT. Its translation: CARERMGDDTDKLIF.

Sample share makes this clone medium-sized. The rearrangement links TRDV2 to TRDJ1; 12 nucleotides match TRDD3. CDR1 GEAIGNYY and CDR2 EKD come from the germline V gene. V gave up 0 bases and J gave up 5 bases; unmatched junction bases: 9. The CDR3 covers 17 residues. The DNA for the CDR3 is TGTGCCTGTGACACCCTACTGGGGGATACTGCGGGTGATAAACTCATCTTT. Protein: CACDTLLGDTAGDKLIF.

This clone is labeled medium-sized. The chain is built from TRDV2 and TRDJ1; 12 bases agree with TRDD3. Germline V CDR1 and CDR2: GEAIGNYY, EKD. The CDR3 extends over 18 amino acids. V lost 0 bases, J lost 2 bases, and 9 bases stayed unmatched. The CDR3 sequence is CACDTILGDTQKTDKLIF. In DNA form, the CDR3 reads TGTGCCTGTGACACCATTCTGGGGGATACGCAGAAGACCGATAAACTCATCTTT.

The V call is TRDV1, the J call TRDJ1, with 10 bases lining up with TRDD3. The ends lost 4 bases at V and 3 bases at J; junction bases unmatched: 14. The CDR3 is 18 residues long. The germline gives CDR1 TSWWSYY, CDR2 QGS. The CDR3 loop reads CALGAFPLVLGDSDKLIF. The DNA for the CDR3 is TGTGCTCTTGGGGCCTTCCCATTAGTACTGGGGGATTCCGATAAACTCATCTTT.

Within the sample, this clone is large. The J gene is TRDJ1, the V gene TRDV2; tentative D call: TRDD3 (5 bases). The CDR3 spans 15 residues. The germline gives CDR1 GEAIGNYY, CDR2 EKD. Trimming stripped 0 bases from V and 0 bases from J, with 10 bases between. The CDR3 loop is CACDTVQGDTDKLIF. The CDR3 coding sequence is TGTGCCTGTGACACCGTTCAGGGGGACACCGATAAACTCATCTTT.

The chain links TRDV2 to TRDJ3; 9 bases map to TRDD3. Germline CDR1 is GEAIGNYY and CDR2 is EKD. V trimming: 1 base; J trimming: 2 bases; junction bases outside the gene matches: 14. The CDR3 length is 21 residues. The CDR3: CACDTTSSSGDTTWDTRQMFF. As DNA, the CDR3 is TGTGCCTGTGACACTACTTCGTCTTCGGGGGATACTACCTGGGACACCCGACAGATGTTTTTC.

This clone has a handful of counts. The chain is built from TRDV2 and TRDJ1, with unresolved D. Trimming shortened V by 3 bases and J by 1 base, and 11 bases separated the two germline ends. From germline, CDR1 is GEAIGNYY and CDR2 EKD. The CDR3 runs to 14 residues. CDR3 amino acids: CACDLLTRTDKLIF. The CDR3 region has the DNA TGTGCCTGTGACCTTCTTACCCGCACCGATAAACTCATCTTT.

For this clone: A far larger clone is one base from this, pointing to a likely read error. Other nucleotide sequences from this sample produce the same CDR3. The chain uses TRDV2 and TRDJ1; possible D gene TRDD3, 6 bases. Germline assignment: CDR1 GEAIGNYY and CDR2 EKD. V was trimmed by 3 bases and J by 0 bases, leaving 13 bases between them. This CDR3 has 15 residues. This CDR3 reads CACDLLGEYTDKLIF. The CDR3 DNA is TGTGCCTGTGACTTACTGGGAGAATACACCGATAAACTCATCTTT.

CDR3 nucleotides: TGTGCCTGTGACACGGTACTGGGGGATCAGCACACCGATAAACTCATCTTT. Translated, it gives CACDTVLGDQHTDKLIF. V usage is TRDV2 and J usage is TRDJ1, with 10 nucleotides matching TRDD3. V shed 1 base, J shed 0 bases, and the junction held 7 bases outside the gene matches. The CDR3 loop spans 17 amino acids. CDR1 and CDR2 (germline): GEAIGNYY, EKD.

This clone is large (0.1 to 1%) by share. Distinct nucleotide sequences in the sample also encode this CDR3. The genes are TRDV2 and TRDJ1; 8 bases are a match to TRDD3. The CDR3 runs to 16 residues. Germline trimming cut 1 base from V and 1 base from J; bases unmatched to any gene: 7. The germline CDR1 and CDR2 sequences are GEAIGNYY and EKD. The CDR3 spells CACDTLTGGSTDKLIF. In DNA, the CDR3 is TGTGCCTGTGACACTTTGACTGGGGGGTCCACCGATAAACTCATCTTT.

This clone turned up a few times. The chain joins TRDV2 to TRDJ3; 13 bases align to TRDD3. The CDR3 runs 20 residues. Germline values: CDR1 GEAIGNYY, CDR2 EKD. Trimming cost V 3 bases and J 0 bases; bases outside gene matches: 7. CDR3 DNA sequence: TGTGCCTGTGACCCGATACTGGGGGATACGAGCTCCTGGGACACCCGACAGATGTTTTTC. As protein: CACDPILGDTSSWDTRQMFF.

This clone was detected only a few times. The DNA translation disagrees with the TCRdb protein at residue 11, so the protein in this description comes from the DNA. The chain recombines TRDV2 with TRDJ1, with 8 positions matching TRDD3. The germline V gene encodes CDR1 GEAIGNYY and CDR2 EKD. This CDR3 spans 15 amino acids. Trimming at V came to 1 base and at J to 7 bases, leaving 10 bases not matched to a gene. This CDR3 reads CACDTLLGASSKLIF. CDR3 coding DNA: TGTGCCTGTGACACTCTACTGGGGGCCTCCAGTAAACTCATCTTT.